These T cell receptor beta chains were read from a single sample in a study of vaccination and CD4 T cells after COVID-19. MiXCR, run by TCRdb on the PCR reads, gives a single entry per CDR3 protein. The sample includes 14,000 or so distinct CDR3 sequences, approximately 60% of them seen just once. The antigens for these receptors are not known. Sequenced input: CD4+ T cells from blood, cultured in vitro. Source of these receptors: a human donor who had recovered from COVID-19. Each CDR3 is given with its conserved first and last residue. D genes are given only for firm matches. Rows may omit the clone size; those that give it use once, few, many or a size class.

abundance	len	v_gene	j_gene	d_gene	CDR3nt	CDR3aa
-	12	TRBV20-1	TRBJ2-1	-	TGCAGTGCGAACGTCCCCCCCAGTGAGCAGTTCTTC	CSANVPPSEQFF
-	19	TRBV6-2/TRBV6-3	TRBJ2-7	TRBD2	TGTGCCAGCAGTTACCGCACTGGGCTAGCGGGAGGAGGGTCTACGGAGCAGTACTTC	CASSYRTGLAGGGSTEQYF
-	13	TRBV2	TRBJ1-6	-	TGTGCCAGCAGCAGGGAAGTTAATTCACCCCTCCACTTT	CASSREVNSPLHF
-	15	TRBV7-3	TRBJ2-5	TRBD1	TGTGCCAGCAGCCTCTCCGGTGGACAGGGGGAGACCCAGTACTTC	CASSLSGGQGETQYF
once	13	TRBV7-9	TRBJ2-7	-	TGTGCCAGCAGCTTAGTACCCAGCGGCGAGCAGTACTTC	CASSLVPSGEQYF
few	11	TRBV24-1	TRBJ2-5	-	TGTGCCACCAGTCAAGGGGAGACCCAGTACTTC	CATSQGETQYF
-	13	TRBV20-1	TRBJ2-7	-	TGCAGTGCTAGAGAAGTAGCTCCCTACGAGCAGTACTTC	CSAREVAPYEQYF
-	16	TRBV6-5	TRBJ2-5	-	TGTGCCAGCAGTTACGGGGGCGCGGGGTTGGGAGAGACCCAGTACTTC	CASSYGGAGLGETQYF
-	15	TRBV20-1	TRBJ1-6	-	TGCAGTGCTAGAAACCCCCAGACAGGAAATTCACCCCTCCACTTT	CSARNPQTGNSPLHF
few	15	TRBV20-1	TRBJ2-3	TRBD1	TGCAGTGCTAGCGATCAGGGGGCTTACACAGATACGCAGTATTTT	CSASDQGAYTDTQYF
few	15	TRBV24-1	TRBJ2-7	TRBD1	TGTGCCACCAGTGATCAGGGGGAATATCCCTACGAGCAGTACTTC	CATSDQGEYPYEQYF
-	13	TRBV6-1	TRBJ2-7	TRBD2	TGTGCCAGCAGAGGACTAGCGGCCTACGAGCAGTACTTC	CASRGLAAYEQYF
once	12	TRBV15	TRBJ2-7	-	TGTGCCACCAGCAGGGGTGACAGCCGTCTGTACTTC	CATSRGDSRLYF
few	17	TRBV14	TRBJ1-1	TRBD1	TGTGCCAGCAGCCCCCGGGACAGGGCCAGTTCGAACACTGAAGCTTTCTTT	CASSPRDRASSNTEAFF
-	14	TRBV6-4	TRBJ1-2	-	TGTGCCAGCAGTGACCCAGTAGACGACTATGGCTACACCTTC	CASSDPVDDYGYTF
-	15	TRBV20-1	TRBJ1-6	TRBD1	TGCAGTGCCCGAAAACAGGGGGCGCGGAATTCACCCCTCCACTTT	CSARKQGARNSPLHF